This TCR beta chain is drawn from a study of blood T cells in healthy people across ages (dated by TCRdb to about 2015). Some background on the complete study: In model experiments, roughly one uniquely barcoded TCR beta cDNA molecule per two T cells was captured by template switching. Using deep sequencing normalized with unique cDNA molecular identifiers, the study measured how TCR beta repertoire diversity changes with age. Donors were grouped into four age groups: young (average roughly 15 years), middle-aged (39), aged (around 62) and long-lived (roughly 80). To avoid experimental bias, donors of different ages were randomly spread across the sequencing lanes. Using the same blood draw, the study looked at two additional independent replicas of 1 million unique cDNA reads for two donors, one aged 18 to 30 and the other aged 80 or older.

The library relied on 5' RACE. Sequenced on an Illumina HiSeq 2500. A second roughly 6 to 12 cycle PCR used a sample-barcoded 5' primer and a J-beta primer mix. A template-switch 5' adaptor carrying 12 random nucleotides introduced a unique molecular identifier onto each TCR beta cDNA molecule. Each sample yielded at least 2.5 million CDR3-containing paired-end reads. The Mint cDNA synthesis kit, primed by a TRBC-specific oligonucleotide, was used to synthesize first-strand cDNA from all RNA. After uracil-DNA glycosylase treatment, a first 18-cycle PCR used universal primers M1SS and BC2_uni_R on all cDNA. In the original analysis: For normalization, 1 million high-quality reads, each with a distinct molecular identifier, were randomly selected from each sample. Instead of being binned into consensus sequences, reads that shared molecular identifiers were thrown out. MiTCR, with a Q25 quality threshold and the strictest error-elimination algorithm, was used for CDR3 identification, clonotype clustering and error correction. A nonparametric unseen species model with Euler transformation was used to estimate lower-bound total TCR beta diversity. TCRdb took the public reads, trimmed them with fastp at Q25, ran MiXCR for clone calling and kept in-frame beta chains. Entries are consolidated by CDR3 protein sequence, retaining the most common genes and DNA. TCRdb, not the authors, supplied the V and J calls. For this sample the table gives about 1.1 million distinct CDR3 sequences, of which roughly two fifths were detected only once. Around 13% of the sample is taken by the ten largest.

The donors were 40 or so Caucasian individuals from Russia, aged roughly 6 to 100 years, who were systemically healthy. Each donor gave 8 to 10 milliliters of peripheral blood, drawn into EDTA-treated Vacutainer tubes. Ficoll-Paque density-gradient centrifugation was used to isolate PBMCs, with at least 6.5 million per sample. Trizol reagent was used to extract total RNA from the PBMCs, yielding at least 5.5 micrograms per sample. For every donor, an aliquot of PBMCs went through flow cytometry to measure the percentages of naive CD45RAhigh/CD27high T cells. Findings and caveats that apply to the study as a whole: As age increased, observed TCR beta diversity per million T cells dropped in a roughly linear way, and a significant reduction was already evident by age around 41. Compared with the aged group, the long-lived group had more naive CD4+ T cells, fewer expanded clones and increased TCR diversity, suggesting age selection. Since profiling was done on bulk unsorted PBMCs, naive and antigen-experienced compartments could not be conclusively compared. Total diversity estimates from one million sequenced T cells were considered lower bounds and underestimates. There was a strong correlation between observed TCR beta diversity and the percentage of naive T cells measured by flow cytometry. Because donor CMV infection status was unknown, age-related changes in expanded clonotypes were potentially confounded.

There are 13 amino acids in the CDR3, from cysteine to phenylalanine inclusive. Only CDR3 DNA is held: 39 bases, read in frame from base 1. The V and J ends are trimmed by 6 bases and 4 bases, leaving 15 bases between them. According to the germline V gene (reference sequence), CDR1 reads DFQATT and CDR2 reads SNEGSKA. Of note for this clonotype: Its antigen is unknown. Nothing much larger sits one base from this clone, and base qualities are not available.

The sequence was collected from a man aged 18 to 30 in good health. The rearranged chain carries TRBV20-1 and TRBJ2-5; the D match is possibly TRBD1 or TRBD2, with 6 bases aligned in each. Sequencing was carried out using blood. The CDR3 here reads CSAKLGGRETQYF. The DNA sequence is given as TGCAGTGCCAAGCTGGGGGGCCGAGAGACCCAGTACTTC.